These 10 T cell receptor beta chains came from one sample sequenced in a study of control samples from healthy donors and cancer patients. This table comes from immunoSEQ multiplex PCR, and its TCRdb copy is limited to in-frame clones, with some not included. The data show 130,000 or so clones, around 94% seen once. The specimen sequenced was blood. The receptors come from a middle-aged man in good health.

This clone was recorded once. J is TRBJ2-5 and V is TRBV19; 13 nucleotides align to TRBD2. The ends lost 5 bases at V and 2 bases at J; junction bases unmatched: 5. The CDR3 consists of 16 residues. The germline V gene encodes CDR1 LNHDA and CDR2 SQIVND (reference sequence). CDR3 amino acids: CASSLRTSGRQETQYF. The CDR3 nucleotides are TGTGCCAGTAGTCTACGGACTAGCGGGAGACAAGAGACCCAGTACTTC.

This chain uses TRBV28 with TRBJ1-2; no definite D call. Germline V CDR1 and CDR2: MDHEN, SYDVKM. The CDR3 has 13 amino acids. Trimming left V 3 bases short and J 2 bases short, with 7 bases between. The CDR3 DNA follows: TGTGCCAGCAGTTTGCCAGTCAACTATGGCTACACCTTC. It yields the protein CASSLPVNYGYTF.

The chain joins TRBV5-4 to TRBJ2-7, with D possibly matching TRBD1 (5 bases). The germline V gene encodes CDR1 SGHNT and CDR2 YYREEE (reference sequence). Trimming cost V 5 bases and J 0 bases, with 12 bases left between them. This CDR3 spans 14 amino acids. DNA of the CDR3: TGTGCCAGCAGAGTCGACAGAGCCTCCTACGAGCAGTACTTC. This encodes CASRVDRASYEQYF.

The CDR3 coding sequence is TGTGCCACCACCCTCGGGGGGTCCTACAATGAGCAGTTCTTC. It yields the protein CATTLGGSYNEQFF. The rearrangement joins TRBV24-1 to TRBJ2-1; TRBD2 aligns across 7 bases. Trimming at V came to 8 bases and at J to 1 base, leaving 4 bases not matched to a gene. Germline V gene data show CDR1 as KGHDR and CDR2 as SFDVKD. This CDR3 has 14 amino acids.

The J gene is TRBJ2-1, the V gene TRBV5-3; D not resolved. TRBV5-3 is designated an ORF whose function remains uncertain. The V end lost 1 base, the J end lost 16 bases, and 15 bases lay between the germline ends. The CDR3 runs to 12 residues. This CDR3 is CARSLCPQFTFF. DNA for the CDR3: TGTGCCAGAAGCTTGTGTCCCCAGTTCACATTCTTC.

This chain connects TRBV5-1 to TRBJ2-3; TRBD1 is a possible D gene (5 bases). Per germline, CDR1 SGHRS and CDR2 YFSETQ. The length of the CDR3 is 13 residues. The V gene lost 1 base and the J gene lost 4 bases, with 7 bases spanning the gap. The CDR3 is CASSLQGADTQYF. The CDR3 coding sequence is TGCGCCAGCAGCTTGCAAGGGGCAGATACGCAGTATTTT.

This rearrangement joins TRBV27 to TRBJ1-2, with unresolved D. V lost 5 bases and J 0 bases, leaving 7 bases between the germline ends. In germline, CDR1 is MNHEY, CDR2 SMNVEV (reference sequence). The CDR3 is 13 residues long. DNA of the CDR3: TGTGCCAGCAGTCCCGTGTCTAACTATGGCTACACCTTC. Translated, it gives CASSPVSNYGYTF.

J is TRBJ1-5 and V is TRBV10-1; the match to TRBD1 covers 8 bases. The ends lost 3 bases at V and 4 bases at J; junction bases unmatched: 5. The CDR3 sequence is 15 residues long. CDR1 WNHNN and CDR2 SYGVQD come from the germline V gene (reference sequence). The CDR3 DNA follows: TGCGCCAGCAGTGATGGACAGGGTTGGAATCAGCCCCAGCATTTT. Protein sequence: CASSDGQGWNQPQHF.

The CDR3 sequence: CASSWSSGGPGEQYF. CDR3 bases: TGTGCCAGCAGCTGGTCCTCGGGAGGGCCAGGGGAGCAGTACTTC. V and J are TRBV7-8 and TRBJ2-7, with 8 positions matching TRBD2. The V gene end was trimmed by 4 bases and the J gene end by 7 bases; junction bases not matched to a gene: 12. CDR1 and CDR2 (germline): SGHVS, FQNEAQ. The CDR3 is 15 residues long.

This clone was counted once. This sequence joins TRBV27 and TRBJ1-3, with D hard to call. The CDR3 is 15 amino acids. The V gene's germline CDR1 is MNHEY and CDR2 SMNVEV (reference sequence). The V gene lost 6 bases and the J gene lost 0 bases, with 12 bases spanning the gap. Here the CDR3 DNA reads TGTGCCAGCAGATCCCTGCCTCTCTCTGGAAACACCATATATTTT. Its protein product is CASRSLPLSGNTIYF.